What follows are 13 T cell receptor beta chains derived from one specimen sequenced in a study of early T cells in non-severe SARS-CoV-2 infection. TCRdb reanalysed the 5' RACE reads using MiXCR and keeps one entry per CDR3 protein. Among about 61,000 distinct CDR3 sequences listed, more than 10% were seen once. The sequenced sample was whole blood, obtained at baseline. The receptor source for this set is an adult who was a healthcare worker with PCR-confirmed SARS-CoV-2 infection or an uninfected control (not recorded which). The donor label of this sample is uncertain.

V is TRBV5-6 and J is TRBJ2-7, with 10 bases matching TRBD1. The CDR3 sequence is 14 residues long. The junction had 6 bases not matched to a gene; V was cut back by 4 bases and J by 5 bases. The germline CDR1 and CDR2 sequences are SGHDT and YYEEEE. CDR3 sequence reads: CASSPGTGVHEQYV. The CDR3 DNA follows: TGTGCCAGCAGCCCAGGGACAGGGGTCCACGAGCAGTACGTC.

Here the CDR3 DNA reads TGCGCCAGCAGCACGAGTCGAACCGGGACAGGGAACACCGGGGAGCTGTTTTTT. Protein: CASSTSRTGTGNTGELFF. The chain is built from TRBV5-1 and TRBJ2-2; 8 bases are shared with TRBD1. Trimming removed 4 bases from V and 1 base from J; junction bases left unmatched: 12. The CDR3 is made up of 18 amino acids. CDR1 is SGHRS and CDR2 is YFSETQ in the germline V gene.

This clonotype was counted many times. The chain carries TRBV12-3 or TRBV12-4 and TRBJ1-1, with D tentatively TRBD1 (5 bases). This CDR3 comprises 13 residues. The V and J ends lost 6 bases and 6 bases respectively, with 14 bases between them. CDR3 amino acids: CASSSGFLAEAFF. CDR3 DNA: TGTGCCAGCAGCTCAGGGTTCTTAGCTGAAGCTTTCTTT.

This clonotype has at least ten counts. This chain links TRBV12-3 or TRBV12-4 with TRBJ2-1; 10 bases fit TRBD2. The junction had 2 bases not matched to a gene; V was cut back by 6 bases and J by 0 bases. The CDR3 totals 15 residues. The CDR3 bases are TGTGCCAGCAGGGCTAGCGGGGGCTCCTACAATGAGCAGTTCTTC. This sequence encodes CASRASGGSYNEQFF.

V usage is TRBV6-5 and J usage is TRBJ1-2; no firm D call. The V gene lost 2 bases and the J gene lost 0 bases, with 10 bases spanning the gap. Germline-derived CDR1 and CDR2 are MNHEY and SVGAGI. The CDR3 has 15 residues. The CDR3 region has the DNA TGTGCCAGCAGTTACGGGGAAACCACTAACTATGGCTACACCTTC. Translating it yields CASSYGETTNYGYTF.

The J gene is TRBJ1-1, the V gene TRBV12-3 or TRBV12-4; D perhaps matches TRBD1 (6 bases). This CDR3 has 15 residues. Deletions cut 6 bases from V and 4 bases from J, with 18 bases between. CDR3 region: CASRIGGSASTEAFF. The CDR3 coding sequence is TGTGCCAGCAGAATAGGGGGATCCGCCAGCACTGAAGCTTTCTTT.

This clonotype turned up a few times. The chain uses TRBV5-5 and TRBJ1-1; D unclear. The CDR3 covers 16 residues. With 2 bases removed from V and 1 base from J, the gap between germline ends came to 15 bases. From germline, CDR1 is SGHKS and CDR2 YYEKEE (reference sequence). The CDR3 here is CASSFSVMAQNTEAFF. The CDR3 DNA reads as TGTGCCAGCAGCTTCTCGGTAATGGCCCAGAACACTGAAGCTTTCTTT. Combining the CDR3 with reference TRBV5-5 and TRBJ1-1 gives the whole variable domain DAGVTQSPTHLIKTRGQQVTLRCSPISGHKSVSWYQQVLGQGPQFIFQYYEKEERGRGNFPDRFSARQFPNYSSELNVNALLLGDSALYLCASSFSVMAQNTEAFFGQGTRLTVV.

The chain couples TRBV11-2 to TRBJ1-3, with a tentative D call TRBD1 (6 bases). The CDR3 is 15 residues long. Trimming removed 5 bases from V and 3 bases from J, with 14 bases in between. CDR1 and CDR2 from the germline V gene are SGHAT and FQNNGV. CDR3 coding DNA: TGTGCCAGCAGCAACCTACAGGGTTATGGAAACACCATATATTTT. This sequence encodes CASSNLQGYGNTIYF.

CDR3 nucleotides: TGTGCCAGCAGCACGACTAGCGCCCTTTTCTACAATGAGCAGTTCTTC. Its translation: CASSTTSALFYNEQFF. The chain recombines TRBV28 with TRBJ2-1, with 8 bases matching TRBD2. The junction had 10 bases not matched to a gene; V was cut back by 6 bases and J by 3 bases. The length of the CDR3 is 16 residues. Germline V gene data show CDR1 as MDHEN and CDR2 as SYDVKM.

This clonotype was seen at least ten times. The DNA of the CDR3 is TGTGCCAGCAGCCAAGGACTAGCGGGGGTCTACGAGCAGTACGTC. It specifies CASSQGLAGVYEQYV. The V call is TRBV3-1, the J call TRBJ2-7; TRBD2 agrees at 12 bases. CDR1 is LGHDT, CDR2 YNNKEL, per germline (reference sequence). CDR3 size: 15 residues. J lost 3 bases, V lost 1 base, and 1 base had no gene match.

The chain combines TRBV2 with TRBJ2-1; D may be TRBD2 (6 bases). CDR1 SNHLY and CDR2 FYNNEI come from the germline V gene. The CDR3 consists of 12 residues. The V end lost 6 bases, the J end lost 7 bases, and 10 bases lay between the germline ends. CDR3 sequence: CASRRLVNEQFF. DNA of the CDR3: TGTGCCAGCAGAAGACTAGTAAATGAGCAGTTCTTC. Looking up the rest from reference TRBV2 and TRBJ2-1 gives the full variable domain: EPEVTQTPSHQVTQMGQEVILRCVPISNHLYFYWYRQILGQKVEFLVSFYNNEISEKSEIFDDQFSVERPDGSNFTLKIRSTKLEDSAMYFCASRRLVNEQFFGPGTRLTVL.

V is TRBV7-3 and J is TRBJ2-2, with D possibly matching TRBD1 (5 bases). There are 15 residues in the CDR3. Trimming removed 1 base from V and 1 base from J, with 7 bases in between. Germline-derived CDR1 and CDR2 are SGHTA and FQGTGA. Here the CDR3 reads CASSLIGVNTGELFF. The CDR3 coding sequence is TGTGCCAGCAGCTTAATAGGGGTGAACACCGGGGAGCTGTTTTTT.

The chain is built from TRBV6-5 and TRBJ1-6; possible D gene TRBD1, 5 bases. V lost 1 base to trimming and J lost 10 bases, with 20 bases between them. Germline assignment: CDR1 MNHEY and CDR2 SVGAGI. The CDR3 has 17 amino acids. The chain's CDR3 is CASSYFSRGASGSPLHF. The CDR3 nucleotides read TGTGCCAGCAGTTACTTTTCTCGTGGGGCGTCGGGCTCACCCCTCCACTTT.